The 29 T cell receptor beta chains below all came from one sample that was sequenced in a study of cytomegalovirus exposure and HLA in healthy donors. It was with 60 Vbeta and 13 Jbeta primers that the PCR ran. Generated by immunoSEQ multiplex PCR, the TCRdb table keeps only in-frame clones and is missing some. The sample data list about 200,000 clones. The specimen sequenced was PBMCs. The receptor source for this set is a woman younger than 45 in good health and CMV-seropositive.

This chain uses TRBV9 with TRBJ2-7, with 7 bases matching TRBD1. Germline-derived CDR1 and CDR2 are SGDLS and YYNGEE. The CDR3 is 13 amino acids. Trimming at V came to 1 base and at J to 7 bases, leaving 5 bases not matched to a gene. The CDR3 coding sequence is TGTGCCAGCAGCGTATCAGGGGGTCGAGAGCAGTACTTC. Protein sequence: CASSVSGGREQYF.

DNA of the CDR3: TGTGCCAGCAGCACGACTGCGGGGGTTGGCTATGGCTACACCTTC. It codes for CASSTTAGVGYGYTF. The chain joins TRBV6-5 to TRBJ1-2, with D possibly TRBD1 on 5 matching bases. The CDR3 covers 15 residues. CDR1 and CDR2 (germline): MNHEY, SVGAGI. The V end was cut by 6 bases, the J end by 4 bases, with 18 bases between.

The genes are TRBV5-4 and TRBJ2-1; D remains ambiguous. From germline, CDR1 is SGHNT and CDR2 YYREEE (reference sequence). CDR3 length: 15 amino acids. V was pared by 2 bases and J by 4 bases, with 13 bases between. The CDR3 protein is CASSFQTSTYNEQFF. For the CDR3, the DNA is TGTGCCAGCAGCTTTCAAACCTCGACTTACAATGAGCAGTTCTTC.

The rearrangement uses TRBV18 and TRBJ1-2, with D unclear. This CDR3 is 15 amino acids long. V dropped 1 base and J dropped 0 bases, with 9 bases sitting between them. Germline loops: CDR1 KGHSH, CDR2 LQKENI. The CDR3 DNA reads as TGTGCCAGCTCACCACAGGACTTAGCTAACTATGGCTACACCTTC. Protein product: CASSPQDLANYGYTF.

V gene TRBV2 combines with J gene TRBJ2-7, with TRBD1 matching over 9 bases. Germline CDR1 reads SNHLY; CDR2 reads FYNNEI. This CDR3 is built from 14 residues. Trimming cost V 7 bases and J 5 bases; bases outside gene matches: 9. CDR3 sequence (DNA): TGTGCCAGCAACGGACGGGACAGGGTTGACGAGCAGTACTTC. The encoded protein is CASNGRDRVDEQYF.

The rearrangement uses TRBV29-1 and TRBJ2-7, with 7 bases that match TRBD2. Germline V gives CDR1 SQVTM, CDR2 ANQGSEA. The CDR3 is 16 amino acids. Germline trimming cut 7 bases from V and 2 bases from J; bases unmatched to any gene: 17. DNA for the CDR3: TGCAGCGCCAACCTGGCGCGCCCGGGGGGAACCTACGAGCAGTACTTC. Encoded protein: CSANLARPGGTYEQYF.

Here the CDR3 DNA reads TGTGCCACCTCGGACTACCTAGAGCAAGAGACCCAGTACTTC. Protein sequence: CATSDYLEQETQYF. The gene calls are TRBV2 and TRBJ2-5; possible D gene TRBD2, 6 bases. Germline CDR1 SNHLY, CDR2 FYNNEI. CDR3 length: 14 residues. V was pared by 10 bases and J by 2 bases, with 17 bases between.

The chain employs TRBV27 and TRBJ2-3; 12 bases map to TRBD2. Trimming cost V 2 bases and J 2 bases; bases outside gene matches: 8. Germline-derived CDR1 and CDR2 are MNHEY and SMNVEV (reference sequence). This CDR3 spans 18 amino acids. The DNA of the CDR3 is TGTGCCAGCAGTTTAGTCGGACTAGCGGGAAGGCCCACAGATACGCAGTATTTT. Protein product: CASSLVGLAGRPTDTQYF.

The chain recombines TRBV5-1 with TRBJ1-1; 9 positions agree with TRBD1. V shed 2 bases, J shed 2 bases, and the junction held 4 bases outside the gene matches. The CDR3 has 15 residues. Germline V gives CDR1 SGHRS, CDR2 YFSETQ. The CDR3 region has the DNA TGCGCCAGCAGCTTACCCACAGGGGGCAACACTGAAGCTTTCTTT. Protein product: CASSLPTGGNTEAFF.

The chain combines TRBV18 with TRBJ1-4; the match to TRBD1 covers 8 bases. The CDR3 sequence is 14 residues long. Trimming at V came to 4 bases and at J to 5 bases, leaving 3 bases not matched to a gene. Germline assignment: CDR1 KGHSH and CDR2 LQKENI. DNA for the CDR3: TGTGCCAGCTCACAGGGACAGGCGAATGAAAAACTGTTTTTT. Amino acids: CASSQGQANEKLFF.

The V call is TRBV9, the J call TRBJ1-1; 7 bases fit TRBD1. This CDR3 is built from 15 residues. V trimming: 4 bases; J trimming: 0 bases; junction bases outside the gene matches: 6. The germline CDR1 and CDR2 sequences are SGDLS and YYNGEE. CDR3 protein: CASSTQTGMNTEAFF. CDR3 in DNA: TGTGCCAGCAGCACTCAGACAGGGATGAACACTGAAGCTTTCTTT.

The chain uses TRBV7-2 and TRBJ1-2; D is uncertain. The CDR3 has 11 residues. CDR1 and CDR2 from the germline V gene are SGHTA and FQGNSA. V was cut by 1 base and J by 8 bases, with 5 bases left in between. This CDR3 is CASSLVGGYTF. CDR3 DNA: TGTGCCAGCAGCTTAGTTGGCGGCTACACCTTC.

This chain uses TRBV19 with TRBJ2-1, with 10 positions matching TRBD2. With V trimmed by 4 bases and J by 7 bases, 7 bases remained unmatched. This CDR3 region has 15 residues. The germline CDR1 and CDR2 sequences are LNHDA and SQIVND (reference sequence). The CDR3 spells CASSSKRGGRNEQFF. The CDR3 region has the DNA TGTGCCAGTAGTAGTAAGCGGGGGGGCCGGAATGAGCAGTTCTTC.

The rearrangement uses TRBV6-1 and TRBJ1-5; TRBD1 might be the D (5 bases). Germline loops: CDR1 MNHNS, CDR2 SASEGT. This CDR3 has 14 amino acids. Trimming removed 4 bases at V and 5 bases at J, with 12 bases between. The CDR3 coding sequence is TGTGCCAGCAGTGTGAGGCAGGGTGATCAGCCCCAGCATTTT. It codes for CASSVRQGDQPQHF.

The V and J genes are TRBV7-9 and TRBJ2-7, with 8 positions matching TRBD2. The CDR3 length is 14 residues. The trim removed 4 bases at V and 5 bases at J, leaving 7 bases unmatched. Per the germline V gene, CDR1 is SEHNR and CDR2 is FQNEAQ (reference sequence). The CDR3 DNA reads TGTGCCAGCAGCTATGCCGGGGGGGGCCACGAGCAGTACTTC. Translating gives CASSYAGGGHEQYF.

V usage is TRBV19 and J usage is TRBJ1-1, with a possible D match to TRBD1 (6 bases). CDR1 and CDR2 from the germline V gene are LNHDA and SQIVND (reference sequence). The CDR3 has 15 residues. V was clipped by 2 bases and J by 0 bases, with 10 bases between them. The CDR3 sequence: CASSIQGLMNTEAFF. The CDR3 DNA reads as TGTGCCAGTAGTATACAGGGGTTAATGAACACTGAAGCTTTCTTT.

The gene calls are TRBV10-3 and TRBJ1-2; D unresolved. Per the germline V gene, CDR1 is ENHRY and CDR2 is SYGVKD. The V and J ends lost 6 bases and 7 bases respectively, with 12 bases between them. The CDR3 consists of 12 residues. CDR3 protein: CAISPAVGGYTF. CDR3 coding DNA: TGTGCCATCAGCCCCGCGGTGGGTGGCTACACCTTC.

The chain uses TRBV5-4 and TRBJ2-5; 7 bases are shared with TRBD2. The J call may be incorrect, as the DNA end agrees better with TRBJ2-7. The CDR3 is made up of 15 amino acids. CDR1 and CDR2 from the germline V gene are SGHNT and YYREEE (reference sequence). CDR3 coding DNA: TGTGCCAGCAGCCCCCGCGCGGGCGGGGGTCTCGAGCAGTACTTC. Its protein product is CASSPRAGGGLEQYF.

The gene calls are TRBV5-1 and TRBJ1-4; TRBD1 matches 8 bases. In germline, CDR1 is SGHRS, CDR2 YFSETQ. J was trimmed by 4 bases and V by 3 bases; bases with no gene match: 5. The CDR3 extends over 15 amino acids. This CDR3 reads CASSSGTGFNEKLFF. The CDR3 nucleotides read TGCGCCAGCAGCTCAGGGACAGGCTTTAATGAAAAACTGTTTTTT.

The rearrangement links TRBV27 to TRBJ2-3; 7 bases map to TRBD1. CDR1 is MNHEY and CDR2 is SMNVEV in the germline V gene (reference sequence). The CDR3 is made up of 15 amino acids. V trimming: 7 bases; J trimming: 2 bases; junction bases outside the gene matches: 9. Written as DNA, the CDR3 is TGTGCCAGCACCCCCTTTGGGACAGTCACAGATACGCAGTATTTT. It encodes CASTPFGTVTDTQYF.

V gene TRBV19 combines with J gene TRBJ1-1; D might be TRBD1 (5 bases). CDR3 length equals 13 residues. Per germline, CDR1 LNHDA and CDR2 SQIVND (reference sequence). Trimming removed 3 bases at V and 4 bases at J, with 9 bases between. The CDR3 loop reads CASSMAQGTEAFF. CDR3 nucleotides: TGTGCCAGTAGTATGGCCCAGGGCACTGAAGCTTTCTTT.

The chain joins TRBV30 to TRBJ2-1; D remains ambiguous. Germline V lookup: CDR1 GTSNPN, CDR2 SVGIG (reference sequence). The CDR3 contains 12 residues. V was cut by 2 bases and J by 4 bases, with 6 bases left in between. The CDR3 DNA sequence: TGTGCCTGGAGTTCCATGTACAATGAGCAGTTCTTC. Translating gives CAWSSMYNEQFF.

This sequence joins TRBV7-9 and TRBJ2-1; 10 bases align to TRBD2. Germline trimming cut 8 bases from V and 8 bases from J; bases unmatched to any gene: 9. The CDR3 extends over 14 amino acids. The germline V gene has CDR1 SEHNR and CDR2 FQNEAQ (reference sequence). In DNA, the CDR3 is TGTGCCAGCGGACTAGCGGCCCTCTTGGATGAGCAGTTCTTC. Protein product: CASGLAALLDEQFF.

This sequence joins TRBV11-2 and TRBJ2-1; D is possibly TRBD2 (5 bases). This CDR3 has 13 amino acids. Trimming pared 8 bases from V and 9 bases from J, leaving 17 bases between. Germline V CDR1 and CDR2: SGHAT, FQNNGV. The CDR3, as DNA: TGTGCCAGCGGAGGCCAGGACCTGGGTGAGCAGTTCTTC. This translates into CASGGQDLGEQFF.

As for this clone: Its ends do not fully match the called genes, so a read error is possible. The V gene is TRBV6-5, the J gene TRBJ2-5; D may be TRBD2 (6 bases). Germline V CDR1 and CDR2: MNHEY, SVGAGI. The CDR3 contains 13 residues. DNA for the CDR3: TGTGCCAGCTCTTCTTCGGGGGATATTACTATGCACTTC. Translating it yields CASSSSGDITMHF.

The chain is built from TRBV19 and TRBJ2-1, with D possibly TRBD2 on 5 matching bases. V was pared by 3 bases and J by 0 bases, with 15 bases between. Germline loops: CDR1 LNHDA, CDR2 SQIVND (reference sequence). The CDR3 is 17 amino acids. The CDR3 DNA reads TGTGCCAGTAGTATGAGGGTGGGTTTCAGCTCCTACAATGAGCAGTTCTTC. Amino acids: CASSMRVGFSSYNEQFF.

CDR3 in amino acids: CASSRQGYAFF. DNA of the CDR3: TGTGCCAGCAGTCGACAGGGGTACGCTTTCTTT. The chain has TRBV6-5 and TRBJ1-1; 8 bases agree with TRBD1. The CDR3 covers 11 residues. The V segment lost 5 bases and the J segment 11 bases; nucleotides outside the gene matches: 4. Germline V gene data show CDR1 as MNHEY and CDR2 as SVGAGI.

The V gene is TRBV6-5, the J gene TRBJ1-3; D not certain. V was shortened by 5 bases and J by 12 bases, with 17 bases between the two germline ends. The CDR3 covers 13 residues. Looked up from germline, CDR1 is MNHEY and CDR2 is SVGAGI. CDR3: CASSLEVGRIIYF. In DNA, the CDR3 is TGTGCCAGCAGTCTGGAAGTGGGCAGGATCATATATTTT.

This chain links TRBV28 with TRBJ1-5; D perhaps matches TRBD1 (5 bases). Germline assignment: CDR1 MDHEN and CDR2 SYDVKM. V lost 8 bases and J lost 0, with 8 bases in between. CDR3 length: 13 amino acids. The CDR3 loop reads CASGGYSNQPQHF. In DNA form, the CDR3 reads TGTGCCAGCGGGGGGTATAGCAATCAGCCCCAGCATTTT.